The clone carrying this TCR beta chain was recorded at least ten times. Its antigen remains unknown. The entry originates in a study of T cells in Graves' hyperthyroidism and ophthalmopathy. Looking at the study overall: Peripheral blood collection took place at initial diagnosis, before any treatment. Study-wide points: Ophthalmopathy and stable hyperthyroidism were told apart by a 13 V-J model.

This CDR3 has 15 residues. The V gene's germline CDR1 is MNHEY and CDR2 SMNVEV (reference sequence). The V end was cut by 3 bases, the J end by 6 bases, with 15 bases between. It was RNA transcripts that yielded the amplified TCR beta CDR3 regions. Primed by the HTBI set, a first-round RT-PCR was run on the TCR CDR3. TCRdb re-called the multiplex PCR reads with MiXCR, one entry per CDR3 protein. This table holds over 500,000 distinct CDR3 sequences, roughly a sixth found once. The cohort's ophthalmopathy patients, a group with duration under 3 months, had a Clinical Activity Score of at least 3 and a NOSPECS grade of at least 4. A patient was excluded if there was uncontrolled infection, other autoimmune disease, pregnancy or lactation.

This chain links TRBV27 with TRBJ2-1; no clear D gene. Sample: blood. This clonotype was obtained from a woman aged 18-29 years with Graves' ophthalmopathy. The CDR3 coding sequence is TGTGCCAGCAGTTTTCTCTGGACCGACCCCAATGAGCAGTTCTTC. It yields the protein CASSFLWTDPNEQFF.